Listed below are T cell receptor beta chains from one sample, sequenced in a study of T-cell reconstitution after alpha-beta-depleted transplantation in children. TCRdb ran MiXCR on the PCR reads and lists one entry per CDR3 protein. The table lists about 540,000 distinct CDR3 sequences, about a sixth of them singletons. This specimen was PBMCs from the stem cell graft donor, taken from the stem cell graft. Every receptor here comes from a human donor who donated a stem cell graft to a child with acute lymphoblastic leukemia. Each CDR3 is given with its conserved first and last residue. Fields, in order: clone size, D gene, J gene, V gene, CDR3 DNA, CDR3 protein. A D gene is named only where the DNA matches it firmly. Clone size is shown for a subset of rows, as once, few, many or a class of expanded clone.

>few|.|TRBJ2-7|TRBV12-3/TRBV12-4
TGTGCCAGCAGTTTAGCGCTCCATCCCTACGAGCAGTACTTC
CASSLALHPYEQYF
>few|TRBD1|TRBJ2-7|TRBV4-1
TGCGCCAGCAGCCCCGACAGGGGCGATACCTACGAGCAGTACTTC
CASSPDRGDTYEQYF
>few|.|TRBJ2-1|TRBV7-6
TGTGCCAGCAGCTTAGCACAACGGGAGTGGCACAATGAGCAGTTCTTC
CASSLAQREWHNEQFF
>once|.|TRBJ1-2|TRBV25-1
TGTGCCAGCAGTGACTACTATGGCTACACCTTC
CASSDYYGYTF
>few|.|TRBJ2-1|TRBV5-1
TGCGCCAGCAGCTTAGGCGGTCCCTACGACTATGAGCAGTTCTTC
CASSLGGPYDYEQFF
>.|.|TRBJ2-2|TRBV18
TGTGCCAGCTCACTGCCCACCGGGGAGCTGTTTTTT
CASSLPTGELFF
>few|TRBD1|TRBJ1-2|TRBV20-1
TGCAGTGCTAGACGGACAGGGGAAGGCTACACCTTC
CSARRTGEGYTF
>.|.|TRBJ1-2|TRBV6-5
TGTGCCAGCAGTTACTCGATCCGCTCTGACCATGGCTACACCTTC
CASSYSIRSDHGYTF
>.|.|TRBJ2-7|TRBV5-5
TGTGCCAGCAGCCCGAAAGCGTGGCGGGAAGTTAACGAGCAGTACTTC
CASSPKAWREVNEQYF
>.|.|TRBJ2-5|TRBV5-1
TGCGCCAGCAGCTTGATGGCAGAGACCCAGTACTTC
CASSLMAETQYF
>few|TRBD2|TRBJ2-1|TRBV20-1
TGCAGTGCTAGAGTTGGGGGGAGGGCCATGGTGGATGAGCAGTTCTTC
CSARVGGRAMVDEQFF
>many|TRBD1|TRBJ2-7|TRBV5-1
TGCGCCAGCAGCCAAGGGGACAGCTCCTACGAGCAGTACTTC
CASSQGDSSYEQYF
>few|.|TRBJ2-7|TRBV11-1
TGTGCCAGCAGCTTCACGGGAGCGAACGAGCAGTACTTC
CASSFTGANEQYF
>.|.|TRBJ1-2|TRBV12-3/TRBV12-4
TGTGCCAGCACCCTTGGAGGGACAGGCTACACCTTC
CASTLGGTGYTF
>.|.|TRBJ1-2|TRBV6-5
TGTGCCAGCAGTTTCGACCGACAGGCGGGGTATGGCTACACCTTC
CASSFDRQAGYGYTF
>few|.|TRBJ2-1|TRBV10-1
TGCGCCAGCAGTCCGGGGGGCTTGAATGAGCAGTTCTTC
CASSPGGLNEQFF
>.|.|TRBJ2-1|TRBV4-1
TGCGCCAGCAGCCAGTATCAAGACGGGATAAACTACAATGAGCAGTTCTTC
CASSQYQDGINYNEQFF
>.|TRBD2|TRBJ2-5|TRBV20-1
TGCAGTGCTCCTAGCGGGAGGGCCCTCCGGGAGACCCAGTACTTC
CSAPSGRALRETQYF
>.|TRBD2|TRBJ2-2|TRBV2
TGTGCCAGCAGCCCGACTAGCGCTCCCGGGGAGCTGTTTTTT
CASSPTSAPGELFF
>.|TRBD1|TRBJ1-2|TRBV6-5
TGTGCCAGCAGTTACGGACAGGTCTATGGCTACACCTTC
CASSYGQVYGYTF
>.|.|TRBJ2-7|TRBV5-1
TGCGCCAGCGCTTCTAGTTCAGGGCAGAACTCCTACGAGCAGTACTTC
CASASSSGQNSYEQYF
>.|TRBD2|TRBJ2-1|TRBV5-1
TGCGCCAGCAGCTTGCCGGGCGGGAGACCCACCTACAATGAGCAGTTCTTC
CASSLPGGRPTYNEQFF